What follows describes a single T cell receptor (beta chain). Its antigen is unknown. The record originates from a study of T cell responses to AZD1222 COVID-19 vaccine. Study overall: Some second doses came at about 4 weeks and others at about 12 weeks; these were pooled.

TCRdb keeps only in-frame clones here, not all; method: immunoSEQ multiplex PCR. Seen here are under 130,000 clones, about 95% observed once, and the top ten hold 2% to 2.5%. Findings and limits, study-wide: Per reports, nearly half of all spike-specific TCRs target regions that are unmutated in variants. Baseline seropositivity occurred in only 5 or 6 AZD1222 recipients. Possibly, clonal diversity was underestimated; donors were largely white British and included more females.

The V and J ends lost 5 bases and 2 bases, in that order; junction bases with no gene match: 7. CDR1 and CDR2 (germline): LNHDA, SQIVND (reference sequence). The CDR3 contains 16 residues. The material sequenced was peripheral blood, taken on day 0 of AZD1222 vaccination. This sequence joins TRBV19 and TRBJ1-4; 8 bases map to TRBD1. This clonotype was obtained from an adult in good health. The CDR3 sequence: CASSRTGSSTNEKLFF. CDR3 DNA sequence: TGTGCCAGTAGTCGGACAGGGTCTTCTACTAATGAAAAACTGTTTTTT. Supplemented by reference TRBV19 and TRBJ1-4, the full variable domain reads DGGITQSPKYLFRKEGQNVTLSCEQNLNHDAMYWYRQDPGQGLRLIYYSQIVNDFQKGDIAEGYSVSREKKESFPLTVTSAQKNPTAFYLCASSRTGSSTNEKLFFGSGTQLSVL.